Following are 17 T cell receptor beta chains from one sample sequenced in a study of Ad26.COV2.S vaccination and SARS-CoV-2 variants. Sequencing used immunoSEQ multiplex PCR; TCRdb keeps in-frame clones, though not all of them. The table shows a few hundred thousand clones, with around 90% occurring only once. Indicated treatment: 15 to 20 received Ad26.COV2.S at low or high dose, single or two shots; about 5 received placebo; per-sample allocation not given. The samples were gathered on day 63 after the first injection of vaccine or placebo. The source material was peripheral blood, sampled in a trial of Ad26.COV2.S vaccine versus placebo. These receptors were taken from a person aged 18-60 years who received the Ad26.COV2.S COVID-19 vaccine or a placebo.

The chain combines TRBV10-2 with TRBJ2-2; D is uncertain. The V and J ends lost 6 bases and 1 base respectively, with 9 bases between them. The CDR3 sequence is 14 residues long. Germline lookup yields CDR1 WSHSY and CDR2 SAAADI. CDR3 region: CASSLRQNTGELFF. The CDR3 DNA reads TGCGCCAGCAGCCTAAGACAGAACACCGGGGAGCTGTTTTTT.

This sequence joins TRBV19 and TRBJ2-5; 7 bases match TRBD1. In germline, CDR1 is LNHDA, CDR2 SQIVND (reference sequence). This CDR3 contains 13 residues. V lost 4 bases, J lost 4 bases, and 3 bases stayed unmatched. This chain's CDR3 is CASSKNRGETQYF. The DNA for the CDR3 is TGTGCCAGTAGTAAAAACAGGGGAGAGACCCAGTACTTC.

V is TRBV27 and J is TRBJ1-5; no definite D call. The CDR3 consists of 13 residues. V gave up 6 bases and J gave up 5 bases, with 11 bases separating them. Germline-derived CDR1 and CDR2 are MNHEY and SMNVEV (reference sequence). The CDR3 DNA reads TGTGCCAGCAGGCTGGACGGGGATCAGCCCCAGCATTTT. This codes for CASRLDGDQPQHF.

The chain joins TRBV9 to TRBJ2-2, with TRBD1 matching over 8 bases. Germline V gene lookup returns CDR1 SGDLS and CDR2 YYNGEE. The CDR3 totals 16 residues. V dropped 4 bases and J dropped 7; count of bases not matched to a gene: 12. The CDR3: CASSPTRQGASGELFF. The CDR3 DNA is TGTGCCAGCAGCCCAACCCGGCAGGGGGCCAGCGGGGAGCTGTTTTTT.

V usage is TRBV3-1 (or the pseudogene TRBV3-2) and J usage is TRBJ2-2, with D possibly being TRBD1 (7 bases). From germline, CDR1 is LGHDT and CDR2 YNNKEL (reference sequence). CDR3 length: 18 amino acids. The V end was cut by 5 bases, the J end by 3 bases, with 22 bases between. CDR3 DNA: TGTGCCAGCAGCAACGGACAGGAAAATTGGAGGGACACCGGGGAGCTGTTTTTT. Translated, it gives CASSNGQENWRDTGELFF.

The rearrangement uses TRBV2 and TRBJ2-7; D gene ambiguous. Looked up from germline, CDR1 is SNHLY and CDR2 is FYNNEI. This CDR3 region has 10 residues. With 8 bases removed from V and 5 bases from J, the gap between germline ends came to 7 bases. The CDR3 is CASGRDEQYF. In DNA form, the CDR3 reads TGTGCCAGCGGAAGAGACGAGCAGTACTTC.

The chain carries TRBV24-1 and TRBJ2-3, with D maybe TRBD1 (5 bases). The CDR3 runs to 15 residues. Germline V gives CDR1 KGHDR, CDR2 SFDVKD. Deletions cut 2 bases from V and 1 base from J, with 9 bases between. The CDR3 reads CATSDSTARTDTQYF. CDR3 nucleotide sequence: TGTGCCACCAGTGATTCGACAGCCCGCACAGATACGCAGTATTTT.

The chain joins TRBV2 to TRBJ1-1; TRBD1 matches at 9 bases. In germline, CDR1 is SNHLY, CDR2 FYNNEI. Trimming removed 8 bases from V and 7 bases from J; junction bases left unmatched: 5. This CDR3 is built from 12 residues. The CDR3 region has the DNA TGTGCCAGCGGGGACAGGGAGTTTGAAGCTTTCTTT. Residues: CASGDREFEAFF. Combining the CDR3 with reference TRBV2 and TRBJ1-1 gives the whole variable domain EPEVTQTPSHQVTQMGQEVILRCVPISNHLYFYWYRQILGQKVEFLVSFYNNEISEKSEIFDDQFSVERPDGSNFTLKIRSTKLEDSAMYFCASGDREFEAFFGQGTRLTVV.

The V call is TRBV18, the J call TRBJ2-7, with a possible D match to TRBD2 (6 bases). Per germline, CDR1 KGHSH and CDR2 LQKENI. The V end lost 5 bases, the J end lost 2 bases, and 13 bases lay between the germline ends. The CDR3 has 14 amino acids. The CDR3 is CASSAGRGTYEQYV. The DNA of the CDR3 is TGTGCCAGCTCAGCCGGGAGAGGAACCTACGAGCAGTACGTC.

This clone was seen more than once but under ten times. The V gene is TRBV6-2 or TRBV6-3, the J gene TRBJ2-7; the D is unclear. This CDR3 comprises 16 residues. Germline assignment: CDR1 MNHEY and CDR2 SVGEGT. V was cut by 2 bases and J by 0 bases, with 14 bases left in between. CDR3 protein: CASSYDSISYSYEQYV. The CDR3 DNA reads TGTGCCAGCAGTTACGACTCAATATCATACTCCTACGAGCAGTACGTC.

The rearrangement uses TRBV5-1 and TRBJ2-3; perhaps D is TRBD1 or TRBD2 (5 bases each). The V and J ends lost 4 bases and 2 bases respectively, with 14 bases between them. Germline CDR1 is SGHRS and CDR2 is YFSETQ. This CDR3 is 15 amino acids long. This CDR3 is CASSLSGAPTDTQYF. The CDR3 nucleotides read TGCGCCAGCAGCCTCTCCGGGGCCCCCACAGATACGCAGTATTTT.

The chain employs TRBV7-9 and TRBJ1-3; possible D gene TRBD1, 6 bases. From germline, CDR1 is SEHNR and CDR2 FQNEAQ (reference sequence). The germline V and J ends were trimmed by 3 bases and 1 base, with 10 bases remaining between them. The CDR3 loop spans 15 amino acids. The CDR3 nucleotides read TGTGCCAGCAGCTTTGCTCAGGGGTCTGGAAACACCATATATTTT. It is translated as CASSFAQGSGNTIYF.

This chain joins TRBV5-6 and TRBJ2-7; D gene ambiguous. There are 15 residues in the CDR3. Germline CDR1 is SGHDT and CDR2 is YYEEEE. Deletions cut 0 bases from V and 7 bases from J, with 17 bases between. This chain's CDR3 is CASSLAKPVLGEQYF. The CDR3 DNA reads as TGTGCCAGCAGCTTGGCCAAGCCCGTTCTGGGGGAGCAGTACTTC.

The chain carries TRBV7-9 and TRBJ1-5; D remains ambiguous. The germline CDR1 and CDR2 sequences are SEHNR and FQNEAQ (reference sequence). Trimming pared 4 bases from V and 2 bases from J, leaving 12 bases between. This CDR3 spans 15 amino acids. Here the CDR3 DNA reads TGTGCCAGCAGCTCGACCCCCGGAGGCAATCAGCCCCAGCATTTT. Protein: CASSSTPGGNQPQHF.

This CDR3 is CASNVPSGGRDEQYF. As DNA, the CDR3 is TGTGCCAGCAACGTTCCTAGCGGGGGCAGGGACGAGCAGTACTTC. This chain joins TRBV7-2 and TRBJ2-7; 10 nucleotides match TRBD2. The CDR3 runs to 15 residues. Germline trimming cut 7 bases from V and 5 bases from J; bases unmatched to any gene: 11. Per the germline V gene, CDR1 is SGHTA and CDR2 is FQGNSA.

CDR3 bases: TGCGCCAGCAGCTTGGGAACAGACTCTGGAAACACCATATATTTT. It specifies CASSLGTDSGNTIYF. The chain recombines TRBV5-1 with TRBJ1-3; the D is unclear. The CDR3 has 15 amino acids. With 0 bases removed from V and 0 bases from J, the gap between germline ends came to 7 bases. From germline, CDR1 is SGHRS and CDR2 YFSETQ.

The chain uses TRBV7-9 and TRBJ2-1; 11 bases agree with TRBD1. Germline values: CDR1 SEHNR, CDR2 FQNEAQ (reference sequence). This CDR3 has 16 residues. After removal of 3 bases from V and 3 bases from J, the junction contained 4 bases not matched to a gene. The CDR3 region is CASSFSGQGGYNEQFF. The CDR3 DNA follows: TGTGCCAGCAGCTTCTCGGGACAGGGGGGCTACAATGAGCAGTTCTTC.